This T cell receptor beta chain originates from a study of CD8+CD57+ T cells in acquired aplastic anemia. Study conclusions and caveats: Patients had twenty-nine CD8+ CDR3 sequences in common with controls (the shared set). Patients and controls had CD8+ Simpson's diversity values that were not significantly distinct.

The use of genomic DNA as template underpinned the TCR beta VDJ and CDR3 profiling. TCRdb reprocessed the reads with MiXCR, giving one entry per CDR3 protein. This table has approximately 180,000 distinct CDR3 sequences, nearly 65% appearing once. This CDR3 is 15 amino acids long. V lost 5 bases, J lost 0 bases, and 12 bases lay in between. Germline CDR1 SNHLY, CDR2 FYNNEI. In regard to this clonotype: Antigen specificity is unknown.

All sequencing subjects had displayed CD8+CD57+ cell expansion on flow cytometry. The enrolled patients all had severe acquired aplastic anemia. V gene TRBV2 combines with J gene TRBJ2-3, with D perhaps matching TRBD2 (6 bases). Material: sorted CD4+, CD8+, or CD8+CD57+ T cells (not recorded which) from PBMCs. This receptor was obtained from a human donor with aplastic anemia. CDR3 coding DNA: TGTGCCAGCAGTCCAGGCCGGGGGAGCACAGATACGCAGTATTTT. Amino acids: CASSPGRGSTDTQYF.